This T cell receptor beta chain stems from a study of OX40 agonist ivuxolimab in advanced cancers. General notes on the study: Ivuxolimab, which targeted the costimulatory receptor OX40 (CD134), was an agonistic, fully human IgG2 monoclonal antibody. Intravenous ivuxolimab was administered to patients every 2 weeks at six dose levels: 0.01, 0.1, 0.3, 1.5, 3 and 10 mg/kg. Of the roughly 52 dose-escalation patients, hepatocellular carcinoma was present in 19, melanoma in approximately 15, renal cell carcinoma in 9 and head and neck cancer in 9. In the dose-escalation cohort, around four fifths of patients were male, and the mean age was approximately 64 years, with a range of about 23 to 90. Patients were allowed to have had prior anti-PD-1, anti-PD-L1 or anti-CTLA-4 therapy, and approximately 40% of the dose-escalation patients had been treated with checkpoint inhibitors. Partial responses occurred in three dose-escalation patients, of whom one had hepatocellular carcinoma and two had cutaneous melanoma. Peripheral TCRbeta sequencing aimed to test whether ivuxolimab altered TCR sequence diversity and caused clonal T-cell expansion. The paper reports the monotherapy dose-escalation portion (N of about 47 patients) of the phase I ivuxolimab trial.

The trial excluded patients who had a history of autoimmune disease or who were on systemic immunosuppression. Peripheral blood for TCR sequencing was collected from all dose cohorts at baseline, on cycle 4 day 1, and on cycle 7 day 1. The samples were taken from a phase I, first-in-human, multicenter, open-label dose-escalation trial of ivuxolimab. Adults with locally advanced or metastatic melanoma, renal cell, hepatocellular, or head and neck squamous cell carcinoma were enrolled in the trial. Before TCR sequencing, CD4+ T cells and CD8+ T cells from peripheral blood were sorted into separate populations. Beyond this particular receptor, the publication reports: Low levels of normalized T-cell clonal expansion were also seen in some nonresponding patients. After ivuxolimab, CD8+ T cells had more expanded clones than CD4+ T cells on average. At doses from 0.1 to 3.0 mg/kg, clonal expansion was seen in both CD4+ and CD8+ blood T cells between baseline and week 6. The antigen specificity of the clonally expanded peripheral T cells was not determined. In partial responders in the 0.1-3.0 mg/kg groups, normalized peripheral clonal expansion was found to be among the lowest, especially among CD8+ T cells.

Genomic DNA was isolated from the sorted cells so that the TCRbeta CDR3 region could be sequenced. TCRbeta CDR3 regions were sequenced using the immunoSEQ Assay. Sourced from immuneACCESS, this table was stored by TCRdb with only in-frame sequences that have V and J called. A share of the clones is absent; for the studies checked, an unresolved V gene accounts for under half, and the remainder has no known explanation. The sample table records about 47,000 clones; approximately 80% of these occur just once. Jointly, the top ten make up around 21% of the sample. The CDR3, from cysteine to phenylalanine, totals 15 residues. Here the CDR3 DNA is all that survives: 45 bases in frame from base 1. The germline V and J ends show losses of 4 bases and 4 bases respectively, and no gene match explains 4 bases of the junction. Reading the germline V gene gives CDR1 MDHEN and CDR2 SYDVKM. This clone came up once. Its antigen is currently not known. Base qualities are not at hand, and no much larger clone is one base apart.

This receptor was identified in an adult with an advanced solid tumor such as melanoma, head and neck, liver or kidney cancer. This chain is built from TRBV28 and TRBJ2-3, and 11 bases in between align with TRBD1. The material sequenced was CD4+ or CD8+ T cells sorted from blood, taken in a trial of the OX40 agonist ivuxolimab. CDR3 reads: CASSSDRGQADTQYF. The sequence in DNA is TGTGCCAGCAGTTCGGACAGGGGGCAGGCAGATACGCAGTATTTT.